This TCR beta chain was found in a study of Ad26.COV2.S vaccination and SARS-CoV-2 variants. Background on the study: In the COV1001 trial, the donor was in the Ad26.COV2.S arm. Once or twice, 56 days apart, Ad26.COV2.S was delivered intramuscularly. General study results and limits: In vaccinated individuals, spike-specific CD8+ and CD4+ T cell responses reportedly displayed substantial breadth. Non-spike TCR breadth did not differ much between vaccine and placebo recipients.

The treatment here: some 20 received Ad26.COV2.S at low or high dose, single or two shots; about 5 received placebo; per-sample allocation not given. Sampling occurred on day 63 after the first vaccine or placebo injection. Trimming took 2 bases from V and 2 from J, leaving 10 bases between them. Germline V lookup: CDR1 SGHTA, CDR2 FQGNSA. The CDR3 has 14 amino acids. TCRdb's table, derived via immunoSEQ multiplex PCR, lists solely in-frame clones and lacks some. This table has 450,000 to 550,000 clones, 89% appearing once. As regards this clone: Its antigen remains unidentified.

The TCR originated in a person between 18 and 59 years old who received the Ad26.COV2.S COVID-19 vaccine or a placebo. Here the sequenced sample was peripheral blood, taken in a trial of Ad26.COV2.S vaccine versus placebo. The chain has TRBV7-2 and TRBJ2-7; possible D gene TRBD1, 5 bases. The CDR3 loop is CASSLFSGPYEQYF. The CDR3, as DNA: TGTGCCAGCAGCTTATTTTCAGGGCCCTACGAGCAGTACTTC.